This T cell receptor beta chain emerged from a study of blood T cell repertoires in COVID-19. In the study overall: COVID-19 samples collected from the United States, Italy and Spain covered acute and convalescent phases.

Participant reports of clinical history set cohort assignment. This CDR3 is built from 14 residues. With 3 bases removed from V and 1 base from J, the gap between germline ends came to 9 bases. Germline loops: CDR1 SGDLS, CDR2 YYNGEE. Original processing notes: Nucleated cell number was recorded as an estimate derived from reference gene primer amplification. Sequenced by immunoSEQ multiplex PCR; TCRdb stores in-frame clones only, minus some. V and J calls and clone size come straight from that table; D and trimming were deduced from the DNA. The sample yields about 440,000 clones, 87% seen once. The specimen sequenced was PBMCs or T cells enriched from blood (not recorded which). This chain joins TRBV9 and TRBJ2-3, with D possibly TRBD2 on 6 matching bases. The receptor comes from a woman aged 18-35 years with acute COVID-19. The CDR3 region has the DNA TGTGCCAGCAGCGCCCGACTAGGCACAGATACGCAGTATTTT. Protein product: CASSARLGTDTQYF.